The text below deals with one T cell receptor (beta chain). What it recognizes is unknown. Drawing of peripheral blood yielded about 9.6 milliliters from each donor. With V trimmed by 6 bases and J by 4 bases, 4 bases remained unmatched. This CDR3 is 13 amino acids long. Looked up from germline, CDR1 is DFQATT and CDR2 is SNEGSKA (reference sequence). A second PCR, run for roughly 7 to 12 cycles, used a sample-barcoded 5' primer plus a J-beta primer mix. Tagging of each cDNA molecule was performed by a template-switch adaptor with 12 random nucleotides. Via MiXCR, TCRdb re-called the 5' RACE reads, giving one row per CDR3 protein. The sample has 850,000 to 1,000,000 distinct CDR3 sequences, around 48% seen once. The source of the sample is a study of blood T cells in healthy people across ages. Overall study results and limits: The CMV status of each donor remained undetermined, and this could have confounded shifts in expanded clonotypes.

Specimen: blood. The source is a man younger than 40 in good health. The chain links TRBV20-1 to TRBJ2-1; 9 bases are shared with TRBD2. CDR3: CSAERGAYNEQFF. For the CDR3, the DNA is TGCAGTGCCGAGCGGGGGGCTTACAATGAGCAGTTCTTC.